Listed below are T cell receptor beta chains from one sample, sequenced in a study of identical twins. TCRdb redid the calling of the 5' RACE reads with MiXCR, one entry per CDR3 protein. Of roughly 540,000 distinct CDR3 sequences listed, less than 25% are singletons. These data are also associated with another study on T cells expressing NK-cell markers.

The specimen sequenced was CD4+ T cells sorted from blood. These receptors all come from a woman aged 18 to 35 in good health. Each CDR3 is given with its conserved first and last residue. The order of the fields is V gene, D gene, clone size, J gene, CDR3 protein, CDR3 DNA. D genes are given only for firm matches. Clone size is stated in some rows and not others, as once, few, many or a class when expanded.

v_call: TRBV6-5
d_call: TRBD2
clone_size: NA
j_call: TRBJ2-1
cdr3_aa: CASSYTGGGGSYNEQFF
cdr3_nt: TGTGCCAGCAGTTATACGGGAGGGGGGGGCTCCTACAATGAGCAGTTCTTC

v_call: TRBV5-1
d_call: TRBD2
clone_size: NA
j_call: TRBJ2-5
cdr3_aa: CASRSGLADQETQYF
cdr3_nt: TGCGCCAGCAGATCTGGACTAGCGGATCAAGAGACCCAGTACTTC

v_call: TRBV18
d_call: NA
clone_size: NA
j_call: TRBJ2-7
cdr3_aa: CASSPALGLGGHEQYF
cdr3_nt: TGTGCCAGCTCCCCAGCGCTGGGTTTGGGGGGCCACGAGCAGTACTTC

v_call: TRBV5-4
d_call: NA
clone_size: few
j_call: TRBJ2-6
cdr3_aa: CASSFAVSGANVLTF
cdr3_nt: TGTGCCAGCAGCTTCGCAGTCTCTGGGGCCAACGTCCTGACTTTC

v_call: TRBV20-1
d_call: TRBD2
clone_size: few
j_call: TRBJ2-4
cdr3_aa: CSARVSGGQFIQYF
cdr3_nt: TGCAGTGCTAGAGTGTCGGGGGGGCAGTTTATTCAGTACTTC

v_call: TRBV20-1
d_call: NA
clone_size: few
j_call: TRBJ1-4
cdr3_aa: CSARRTNEKLFF
cdr3_nt: TGCAGTGCTAGACGAACTAATGAAAAACTGTTTTTT

v_call: TRBV6-5
d_call: NA
clone_size: NA
j_call: TRBJ1-2
cdr3_aa: CASSYRVGYGYTF
cdr3_nt: TGTGCCAGCAGTTACAGGGTGGGGTATGGCTACACCTTC

v_call: TRBV12-3/TRBV12-4
d_call: NA
clone_size: few
j_call: TRBJ2-7
cdr3_aa: CASSQWELYEQYF
cdr3_nt: TGTGCCAGCAGCCAATGGGAGCTTTACGAGCAGTACTTC

v_call: TRBV5-1
d_call: TRBD1
clone_size: NA
j_call: TRBJ1-2
cdr3_aa: CASSLARTGDGYTF
cdr3_nt: TGCGCCAGCAGCTTGGCCCGGACAGGGGATGGCTACACCTTC

v_call: TRBV4-3
d_call: NA
clone_size: few
j_call: TRBJ2-3
cdr3_aa: CASSQEPWGTDTQYF
cdr3_nt: TGCGCCAGCAGCCAAGAACCGTGGGGCACAGATACGCAGTATTTT

v_call: TRBV30
d_call: TRBD1
clone_size: few
j_call: TRBJ2-7
cdr3_aa: CAWSVPHRGDEQYF
cdr3_nt: TGTGCCTGGAGTGTACCCCACAGGGGTGACGAGCAGTACTTC

v_call: TRBV24-1
d_call: NA
clone_size: few
j_call: TRBJ1-1
cdr3_aa: CATSDGVGAFF
cdr3_nt: TGTGCCACCAGTGATGGGGTTGGCGCTTTCTTT

v_call: TRBV20-1
d_call: NA
clone_size: few
j_call: TRBJ2-5
cdr3_aa: CSARDRVGGQETQYF
cdr3_nt: TGCAGTGCTAGAGATCGGGTGGGGGGCCAAGAGACCCAGTACTTC

v_call: TRBV20-1
d_call: TRBD2
clone_size: few
j_call: TRBJ2-3
cdr3_aa: CSASGTSGYTDTQYF
cdr3_nt: TGCAGTGCTAGTGGGACTAGCGGGTACACAGATACGCAGTATTTT

v_call: TRBV6-1
d_call: NA
clone_size: few
j_call: TRBJ1-2
cdr3_aa: CASSRGYTF
cdr3_nt: TGTGCCAGCAGTCGAGGCTACACCTTC

v_call: TRBV5-5
d_call: NA
clone_size: NA
j_call: TRBJ2-3
cdr3_aa: CASTSRGSTDTQYF
cdr3_nt: TGTGCCAGCACTAGCCGCGGGAGCACAGATACGCAGTATTTT

v_call: TRBV27
d_call: TRBD1
clone_size: NA
j_call: TRBJ2-7
cdr3_aa: CASSLPGQEQYF
cdr3_nt: TGTGCCAGCAGTCTGCCGGGACAGGAGCAGTACTTC

v_call: TRBV4-1
d_call: NA
clone_size: few
j_call: TRBJ1-6
cdr3_aa: CASSRQNNSPLHF
cdr3_nt: TGCGCCAGCAGCAGGCAGAATAATTCACCCCTCCACTTT

v_call: TRBV12-3/TRBV12-4
d_call: NA
clone_size: NA
j_call: TRBJ1-2
cdr3_aa: CASSSGPRAEGYTF
cdr3_nt: TGTGCCAGCAGTTCAGGGCCCAGGGCCGAGGGCTACACCTTC

v_call: TRBV20-1
d_call: NA
clone_size: few
j_call: TRBJ2-7
cdr3_aa: CSATGMRGEQYF
cdr3_nt: TGCAGTGCTACAGGGATGCGTGGGGAGCAGTACTTC

v_call: TRBV5-4
d_call: TRBD2
clone_size: NA
j_call: TRBJ2-2
cdr3_aa: CASSIGGGNIPGELFF
cdr3_nt: TGTGCCAGCAGCATTGGGGGAGGGAATATCCCCGGGGAGCTGTTTTTT

v_call: TRBV29-1
d_call: TRBD1
clone_size: NA
j_call: TRBJ1-2
cdr3_aa: CSVLDRGKGGYTF
cdr3_nt: TGCAGCGTTTTGGACAGGGGAAAGGGTGGCTACACCTTC

v_call: TRBV3-1
d_call: NA
clone_size: NA
j_call: TRBJ2-4
cdr3_aa: CASSQRTMDIQYF
cdr3_nt: TGTGCCAGCAGCCAAAGGACAATGGACATTCAGTACTTC

v_call: TRBV12-3/TRBV12-4
d_call: NA
clone_size: many
j_call: TRBJ1-5
cdr3_aa: CASSSHRNQPQHF
cdr3_nt: TGTGCCAGCAGCTCCCATCGAAATCAGCCCCAGCATTTT

v_call: TRBV2
d_call: NA
clone_size: few
j_call: TRBJ2-5
cdr3_aa: CASSAGTGETQYF
cdr3_nt: TGTGCCAGCAGTGCCGGGACGGGTGAGACCCAGTACTTC

v_call: TRBV9
d_call: NA
clone_size: NA
j_call: TRBJ1-1
cdr3_aa: CASSPRPDGVYTEAFF
cdr3_nt: TGTGCCAGCAGCCCCCGCCCTGACGGTGTTTACACTGAAGCTTTCTTT

v_call: TRBV2
d_call: TRBD2
clone_size: NA
j_call: TRBJ2-1
cdr3_aa: CATRGLAGAGEQFF
cdr3_nt: TGTGCCACGAGAGGACTAGCGGGAGCTGGTGAGCAGTTCTTC

v_call: TRBV4-2
d_call: NA
clone_size: once
j_call: TRBJ2-3
cdr3_aa: CASSRGTDTDTQYF
cdr3_nt: TGTGCCAGCAGCCGGGGGACTGATACAGATACGCAGTATTTT

v_call: TRBV10-3
d_call: TRBD2
clone_size: many
j_call: TRBJ2-7
cdr3_aa: CAITERLAGDEQYF
cdr3_nt: TGTGCCATCACTGAACGACTAGCGGGCGATGAGCAGTACTTC